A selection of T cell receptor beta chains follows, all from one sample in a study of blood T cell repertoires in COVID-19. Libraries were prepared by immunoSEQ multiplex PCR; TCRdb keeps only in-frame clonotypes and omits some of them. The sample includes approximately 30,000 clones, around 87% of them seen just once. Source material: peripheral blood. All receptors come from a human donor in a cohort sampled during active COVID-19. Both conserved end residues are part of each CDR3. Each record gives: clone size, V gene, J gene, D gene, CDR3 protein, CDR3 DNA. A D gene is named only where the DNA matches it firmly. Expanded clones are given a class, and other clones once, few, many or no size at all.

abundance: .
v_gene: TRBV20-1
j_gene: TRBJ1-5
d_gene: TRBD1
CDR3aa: CSASPQTGGVSNQPQHF
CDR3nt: TGCAGTGCTAGTCCCCAGACAGGGGGCGTCAGCAATCAGCCCCAGCATTTT

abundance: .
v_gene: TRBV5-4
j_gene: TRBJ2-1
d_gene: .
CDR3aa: CASSLPSLDRNEQFF
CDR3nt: TGTGCCAGCAGCTTACCCTCACTAGACCGCAATGAGCAGTTCTTC

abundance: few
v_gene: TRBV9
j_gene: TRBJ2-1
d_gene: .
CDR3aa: CASSVVGVKAIEQFF
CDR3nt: TGTGCCAGCAGCGTAGTCGGGGTTAAGGCTATTGAGCAGTTCTTC

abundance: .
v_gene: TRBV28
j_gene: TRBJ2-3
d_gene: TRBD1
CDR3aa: CASSRNRGDTQYF
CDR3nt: TGTGCCAGCAGCCGAAACAGGGGAGATACGCAGTATTTT

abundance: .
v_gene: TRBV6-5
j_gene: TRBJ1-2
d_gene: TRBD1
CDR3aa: CAIGTGRDYGYTF
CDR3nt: TGTGCCATCGGGACAGGGCGGGACTATGGCTACACCTTC

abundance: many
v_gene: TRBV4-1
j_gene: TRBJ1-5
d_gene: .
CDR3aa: CASSQGWGENQPQHF
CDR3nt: TGCGCCAGCAGCCAAGGATGGGGGGAGAATCAGCCCCAGCATTTT

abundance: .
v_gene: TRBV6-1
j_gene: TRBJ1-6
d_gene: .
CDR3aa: CASSEEGAAMSPLHF
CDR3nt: TGTGCCAGCAGTGAAGAAGGGGCCGCGATGTCACCCCTCCACTTT

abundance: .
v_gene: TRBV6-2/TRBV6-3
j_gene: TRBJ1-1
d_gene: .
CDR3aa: CASRYLREFEAFF
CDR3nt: TGTGCCAGCAGGTACCTTCGAGAATTTGAAGCTTTCTTT

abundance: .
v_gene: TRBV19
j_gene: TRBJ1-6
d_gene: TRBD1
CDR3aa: CASSSGQGGYNSPLHF
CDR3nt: TGTGCCAGTAGTTCCGGACAGGGCGGGTATAATTCACCCCTCCACTTT

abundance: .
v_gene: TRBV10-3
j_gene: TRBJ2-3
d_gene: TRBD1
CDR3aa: CAISESTGGSGTQYF
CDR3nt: TGTGCCATCAGTGAGTCGACAGGGGGCTCGGGTACGCAGTATTTT

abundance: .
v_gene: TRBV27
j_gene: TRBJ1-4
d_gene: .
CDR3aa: CASSPRHGGNEKLFF
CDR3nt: TGTGCCAGCAGCCCCCGTCACGGGGGGAATGAAAAACTGTTTTTT

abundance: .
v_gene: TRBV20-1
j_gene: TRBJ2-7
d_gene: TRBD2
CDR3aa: CSASPLAGGWNEQYF
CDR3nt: TGCAGTGCTAGTCCTCTAGCGGGGGGGTGGAACGAGCAGTACTTC

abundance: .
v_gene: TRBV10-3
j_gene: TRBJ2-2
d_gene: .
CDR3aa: CAISESTGGELFF
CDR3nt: TGTGCCATCAGTGAGTCGACTGGCGGGGAGCTGTTTTTT

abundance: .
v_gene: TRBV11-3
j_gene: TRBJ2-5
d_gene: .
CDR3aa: CASSLGLGETQYF
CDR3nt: TGTGCCAGCAGCTTAGGTCTGGGCGAGACCCAGTACTTC

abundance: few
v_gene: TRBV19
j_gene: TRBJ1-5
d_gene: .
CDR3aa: CASSIDLEEQGDQPQHF
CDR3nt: TGTGCCAGTAGTATAGATCTTGAGGAACAGGGTGATCAGCCCCAGCATTTT

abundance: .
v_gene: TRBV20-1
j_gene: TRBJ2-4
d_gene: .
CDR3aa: CSARDAGIQYF
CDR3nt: TGCAGTGCTAGAGATGCAGGCATTCAGTACTTC

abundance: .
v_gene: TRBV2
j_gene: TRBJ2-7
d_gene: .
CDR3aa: CASSEAQGFSEQYF
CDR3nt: TGTGCCAGCAGTGAAGCGCAGGGATTCTCCGAGCAGTACTTC

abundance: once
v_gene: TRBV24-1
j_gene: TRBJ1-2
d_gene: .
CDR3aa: CATSDSTGLGYTF
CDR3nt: TGTGCCACCAGTGATTCTACAGGGCTCGGCTACACCTTC

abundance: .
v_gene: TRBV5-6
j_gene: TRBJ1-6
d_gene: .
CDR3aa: CASSTRDTNSPLHF
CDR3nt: TGTGCCAGCAGCACTCGGGACACTAATTCACCCCTCCACTTT

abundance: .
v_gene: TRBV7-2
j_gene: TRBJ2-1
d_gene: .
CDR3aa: CASSFRSVNLNEQFF
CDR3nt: TGTGCCAGCAGCTTTCGGTCTGTCAACCTGAATGAGCAGTTCTTC

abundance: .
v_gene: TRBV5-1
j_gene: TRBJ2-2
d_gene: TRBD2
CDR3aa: CASSNNFGLAGGELFF
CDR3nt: TGCGCCAGCAGTAACAACTTTGGACTAGCGGGCGGGGAGCTGTTTTTT

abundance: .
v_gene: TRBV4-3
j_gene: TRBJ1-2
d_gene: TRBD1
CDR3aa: CASSQVLLDRGYGYTF
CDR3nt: TGCGCCAGCAGCCAAGTCCTCCTAGACAGGGGCTATGGCTACACCTTC

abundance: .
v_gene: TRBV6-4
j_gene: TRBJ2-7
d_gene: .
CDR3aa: CASSPGDGYEQYF
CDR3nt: TGTGCCAGCAGTCCAGGGGACGGGTACGAGCAGTACTTC

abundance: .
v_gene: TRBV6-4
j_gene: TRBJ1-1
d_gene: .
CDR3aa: CASRRDAITEAFF
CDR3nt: TGTGCCAGCCGGCGGGACGCCATCACTGAAGCTTTCTTT

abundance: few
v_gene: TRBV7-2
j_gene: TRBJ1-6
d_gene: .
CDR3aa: CASTTYIIGGGNSPLHF
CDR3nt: TGTGCCAGCACCACGTATATAATCGGGGGTGGCAATTCACCCCTCCACTTT

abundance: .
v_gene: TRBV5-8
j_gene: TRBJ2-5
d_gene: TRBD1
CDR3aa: CASSSQGAGQETQYF
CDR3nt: TGTGCCAGCAGCTCCCAGGGGGCGGGCCAAGAGACCCAGTACTTC

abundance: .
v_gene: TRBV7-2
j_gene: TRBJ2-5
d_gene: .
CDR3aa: CASSSLGGGQETQYF
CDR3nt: TGTGCCAGCAGCTCCCTTGGGGGGGGGCAGGAGACCCAGTACTTC

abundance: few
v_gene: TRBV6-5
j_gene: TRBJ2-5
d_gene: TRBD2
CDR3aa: CASSHQGGETQYF
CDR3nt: TGTGCCAGCAGCCATCAGGGAGGGGAGACCCAGTACTTC

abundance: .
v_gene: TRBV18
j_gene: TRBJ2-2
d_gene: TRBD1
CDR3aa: CASSPPRTGDTGELFF
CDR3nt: TGTGCCAGCTCACCACCCCGGACAGGGGACACCGGGGAGCTGTTTTTT

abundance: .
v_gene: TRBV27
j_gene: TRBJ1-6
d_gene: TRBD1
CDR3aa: CASKGDRESSPLHF
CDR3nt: TGTGCCAGCAAAGGGGACAGGGAAAGTTCACCCCTCCACTTT

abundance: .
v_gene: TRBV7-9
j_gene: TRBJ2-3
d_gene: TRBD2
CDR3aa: CASSFTSGDTDTQYF
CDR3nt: TGTGCCAGCAGCTTCACTAGCGGGGACACAGATACGCAGTATTTT

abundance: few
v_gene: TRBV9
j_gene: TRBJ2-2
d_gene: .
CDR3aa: CASRYGVANTGELFF
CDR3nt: TGTGCCAGCAGGTACGGGGTCGCGAACACCGGGGAGCTGTTTTTT

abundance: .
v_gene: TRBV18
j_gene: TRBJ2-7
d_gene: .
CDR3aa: CASSRQRKTGQGGGPYEQYF
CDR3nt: TGTGCCAGCTCACGACAGCGAAAGACAGGGCAAGGAGGGGGTCCCTACGAGCAGTACTTC

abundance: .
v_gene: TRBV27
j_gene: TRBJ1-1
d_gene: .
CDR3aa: CASSWGWNTEAFF
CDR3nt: TGTGCCAGCAGTTGGGGCTGGAACACTGAAGCTTTCTTT

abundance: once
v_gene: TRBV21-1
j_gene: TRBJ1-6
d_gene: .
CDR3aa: CASSKSRELDSPLHF
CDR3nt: TGTGCCAGCAGCAAGTCAAGGGAGTTGGATTCACCCCTCCACTTT

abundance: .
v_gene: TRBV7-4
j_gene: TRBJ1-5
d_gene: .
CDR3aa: CASSLDASAAVSSNQPQHF
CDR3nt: TGTGCCAGCAGCTTAGACGCGTCGGCGGCAGTGAGTAGCAATCAGCCCCAGCATTTT

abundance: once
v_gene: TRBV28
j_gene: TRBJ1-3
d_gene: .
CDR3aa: CASQLEGHTIYF
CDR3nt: TGTGCCAGCCAGCTGGAGGGACACACCATATATTTT

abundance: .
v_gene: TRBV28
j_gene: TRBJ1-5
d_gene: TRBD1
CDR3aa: CASSWDRDQPQHF
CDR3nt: TGTGCCAGCAGTTGGGACAGGGATCAGCCCCAGCATTTT

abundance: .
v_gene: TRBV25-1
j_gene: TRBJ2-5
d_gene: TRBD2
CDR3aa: CATGPGGQETQYF
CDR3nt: TGTGCCACCGGGCCGGGGGGCCAAGAGACCCAGTACTTC

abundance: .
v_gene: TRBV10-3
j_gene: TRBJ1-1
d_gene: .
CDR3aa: CAISESMGGLTEAFF
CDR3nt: TGTGCCATCAGTGAGTCGATGGGGGGTTTGACTGAAGCTTTCTTT

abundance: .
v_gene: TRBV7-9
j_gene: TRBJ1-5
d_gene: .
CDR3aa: CASSFLAGSQPQHF
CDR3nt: TGTGCCAGCAGCTTTCTTGCAGGGTCTCAGCCCCAGCATTTT

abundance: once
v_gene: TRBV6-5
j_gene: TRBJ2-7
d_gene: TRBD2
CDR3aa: CASSYSEAGVNEQYF
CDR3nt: TGTGCCAGCAGTTACTCGGAGGCGGGGGTTAACGAGCAGTACTTC

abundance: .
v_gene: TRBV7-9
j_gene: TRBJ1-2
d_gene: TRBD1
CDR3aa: CASSPGGGGYGYTF
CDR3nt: TGTGCCAGCAGCCCCGGAGGGGGCGGCTATGGCTACACCTTC

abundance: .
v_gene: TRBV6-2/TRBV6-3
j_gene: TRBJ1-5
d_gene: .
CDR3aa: CASSYRGFQPQHF
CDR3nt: TGTGCCAGCAGTTACAGAGGGTTTCAGCCCCAGCATTTT

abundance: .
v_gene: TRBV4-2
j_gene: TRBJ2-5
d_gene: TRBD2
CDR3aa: CASSQGSFRASGEETQYF
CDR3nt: TGTGCCAGCAGCCAAGGATCTTTTAGGGCTAGCGGGGAAGAGACCCAGTACTTC

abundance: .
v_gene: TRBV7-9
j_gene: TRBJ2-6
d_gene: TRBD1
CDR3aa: CASSPNFGQGNSGANVLTF
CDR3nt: TGTGCCAGCAGCCCCAACTTTGGACAGGGGAACTCTGGGGCCAACGTCCTGACTTTC

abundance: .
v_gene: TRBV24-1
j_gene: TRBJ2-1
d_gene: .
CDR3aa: CATSDLGGADEQFF
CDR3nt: TGTGCCACCAGTGATTTGGGGGGGGCCGATGAGCAGTTCTTC

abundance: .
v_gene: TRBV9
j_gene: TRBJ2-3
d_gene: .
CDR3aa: CASSPGIAQGTDTQYF
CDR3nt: TGTGCCAGCAGCCCAGGTATAGCCCAGGGGACAGATACGCAGTATTTT

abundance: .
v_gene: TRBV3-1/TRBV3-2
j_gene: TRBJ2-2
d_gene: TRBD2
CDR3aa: CASSQEGLAGGFTGELFF
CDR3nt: TGTGCCAGCAGCCAAGAAGGACTAGCGGGGGGTTTCACCGGGGAGCTGTTTTTT

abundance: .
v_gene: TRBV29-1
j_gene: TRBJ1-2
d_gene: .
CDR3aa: CSVGGQIYGYTF
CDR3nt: TGCAGCGTTGGGGGGCAGATATACGGCTACACCTTC

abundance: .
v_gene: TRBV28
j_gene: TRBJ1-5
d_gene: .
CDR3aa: CASSNKQGRMSNQPQHF
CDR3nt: TGTGCCAGCAGCAATAAACAGGGTCGAATGAGCAATCAGCCCCAGCATTTT

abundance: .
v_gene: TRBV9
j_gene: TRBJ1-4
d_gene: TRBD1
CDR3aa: CASSAGQGHEKLFF
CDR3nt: TGTGCCAGCAGCGCCGGACAGGGTCATGAAAAACTGTTTTTT

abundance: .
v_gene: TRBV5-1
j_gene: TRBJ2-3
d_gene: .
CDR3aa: CASSLDGTSTDTQYF
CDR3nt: TGCGCCAGCAGCTTGGATGGGACTAGCACAGATACGCAGTATTTT

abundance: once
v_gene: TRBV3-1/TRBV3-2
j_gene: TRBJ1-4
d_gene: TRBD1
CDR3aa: CASSQQQGSNEKLFF
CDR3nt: TGTGCCAGCAGCCAACAACAGGGGTCTAATGAAAAACTGTTTTTT